A selection of T cell receptor beta chains follows, all from one sample in a study of T-cell reconstitution after alpha-beta-depleted transplantation in children. TCRdb independently ran MiXCR on the PCR reads; one entry per CDR3 protein. The sample comprises about 300,000 distinct CDR3 sequences, around 10% of which are singletons, and 7.5% rests with the top ten. Specimen: PBMCs, collected before TCRalphabeta/CD19-depleted stem cell transplant. These receptors came from a boy in the first two years of life with acute myeloid leukemia, due to receive a stem cell transplant. CDR3s leave out the opening cysteine and the closing phenylalanine or tryptophan. A D gene is named only where the DNA matches it firmly. Clone size is stated in some rows and not others, as once, few, many or a class when expanded.

CDR3,D,size,J,length,V
SASGGGANADTQY,TRBD2,many,TRBJ2-3,13,TRBV20-1
SAASLGYEQY,NA,many,TRBJ2-7,10,TRBV20-1
ASSQGMGSGSSYNEQF,TRBD2,many,TRBJ2-1,16,TRBV4-1
ASSPRDREGYT,TRBD1,many,TRBJ1-2,11,TRBV5-1
ASSIGTSGGRDTQY,TRBD2,few,TRBJ2-3,14,TRBV19
AWSSLEGADGYT,TRBD1,few,TRBJ1-2,12,TRBV30
ASSQVAGDSPLH,NA,many,TRBJ1-6,12,TRBV14
ASSRRAGDDTEAF,NA,many,TRBJ1-1,13,TRBV7-9
ATSEPLASSSYNEQF,TRBD2,many,TRBJ2-1,15,TRBV24-1
ASRRGTGELF,NA,many,TRBJ2-2,10,TRBV12-5
ASSSGTFYNEQF,NA,many,TRBJ2-1,12,TRBV12-3/TRBV12-4
SASQGLQETQY,TRBD1,many,TRBJ2-5,11,TRBV20-1
AISESDGGSYEQY,NA,few,TRBJ2-7,13,TRBV10-3
ASSHQTRGQVMNEQF,TRBD1,once,TRBJ2-1,15,TRBV23-1
ASSLGQTYTGELF,NA,many,TRBJ2-2,13,TRBV7-9
ASSPTPASYEQY,NA,many,TRBJ2-7,12,TRBV7-6
ASRRGRETQY,NA,few,TRBJ2-5,10,TRBV6-5
ASSFVGSEQY,NA,few,TRBJ2-7,10,TRBV5-1
ASSFRASGTYNEQF,TRBD2,many,TRBJ2-1,14,TRBV12-3/TRBV12-4
SARGGGLAGVGAYEQY,TRBD2,NA,TRBJ2-7,16,TRBV20-1
ASSPGTVEGGYT,NA,many,TRBJ1-2,12,TRBV5-1
AIGIGGTSPLDTQY,TRBD2,many,TRBJ2-3,14,TRBV5-4
ASSLAPGRTEAF,NA,many,TRBJ1-1,12,TRBV28
SVEELLAGETQY,TRBD2,many,TRBJ2-5,12,TRBV29-1
ASSRQGSPSGANVLT,TRBD1,NA,TRBJ2-6,15,TRBV6-1
SAREKWGGIAKNIQY,TRBD2,NA,TRBJ2-4,15,TRBV20-1
ASSGGTSGGHEQY,TRBD2,many,TRBJ2-7,13,TRBV4-2